A selection of T cell receptor beta chains follows, all from one sample in a study of shared clonotypes between healthy human individuals. Some clones are missing from TCRdb's copy, which holds only in-frame ones; the method was immunoSEQ multiplex PCR. The sample includes hundreds of thousands of clones, around 77% of them seen just once. Sequenced sample: PBMCs. These receptors were obtained from a woman in her thirties or forties in good health. Some clones in this sample may be carry-over from other donors' samples. The CDR3 runs from the conserved cysteine through the conserved F or W.

v_call	j_call	cdr3_aa
TRBV10-1	TRBJ2-7	CASSPLGGSEQYF
TRBV7-3	TRBJ2-5	CASSLDGGLQETQYF
TRBV28	TRBJ2-7	CASSSRTGRRPYEQYF
TRBV4-2	TRBJ2-5	CASSQDPGLGASQYF
TRBV4-3	TRBJ2-2	CASSRGRAPTGELFF
TRBV7-2	TRBJ2-7	CASSLTALAGVYEQYF
TRBV15	TRBJ2-4	CATRGGGTASLAKNIQYF
TRBV29-1	TRBJ2-7	CSAKDTTYEQYF
TRBV19	TRBJ2-7	CASSRFGSYEQYF
TRBV7-6	TRBJ1-1	CASSLAGNKMNTEAFF
TRBV27	TRBJ2-7	CASSLGRSYEQYF
TRBV29-1	TRBJ2-7	CSVEGTEYEQYF
TRBV15	TRBJ1-1	CATSREGGNTEAFF
TRBV29-1	NA	CSVVDSSYEQYF
TRBV7-8	TRBJ2-1	CASSLLTSEQFF
TRBV6-1	TRBJ2-1	CASRGWRERYNEQFF
TRBV5-4	TRBJ2-7	CASSLGGLAGVQYF
TRBV6-6	TRBJ2-3	CASSYSDPRATDTQYF
TRBV4-3	TRBJ2-1	CASSQDLNDEQFF
TRBV5-1	TRBJ2-1	CASSMDTSRRNEQFF
TRBV5-1	TRBJ1-1	CASSIDGNTEAFF
TRBV10-3	TRBJ1-2	CAITPDPEVGGYTF
TRBV5-1	TRBJ2-3	CASRSADTQYF
TRBV4-3	TRBJ2-6	CASSPRTGRTSAGANVLTF
TRBV7-9	TRBJ2-7	CASSSVSSYEQYF
TRBV14	TRBJ1-1	CASSPRTPTEAFF
TRBV5-1	TRBJ2-5	CASKGEETQYF
TRBV7-3	TRBJ1-2	CASSLGQGAYGYTF
TRBV27	TRBJ2-1	CASSLSFPYNEQFF
TRBV10-3	TRBJ1-1	CAISDRGPREAFF
TRBV6-6	TRBJ1-1	CASSTGEGGHEAFF